The entry below describes one TCR beta chain. The junction does not match germline at one end; this may be a read error. Per the germline V gene, CDR1 is SNHLY and CDR2 is FYNNEI. This CDR3 has 14 residues. Assay used: immunoSEQ multiplex PCR; TCRdb lists only in-frame clones, some missing. The sample yields fewer than 90,000 clones, roughly 93% seen once. This sample is part of a study of technical replicates of blood from several donors. Source material: T cells isolated from PBMCs. The V and J genes are TRBV2 and TRBJ2-7; D is unclear. The clonotype was recovered from a human donor in good health. Here the CDR3 reads CASGLVGSSNEQYF. CDR3 DNA: TGTGCCAGCGGTTTAGTGGGCTCCTCCAACGAGCAGTACTTC.